Listed here are 27 T cell receptor beta chains from one sample, sequenced in a study of CD8+ T cells in alopecia areata. Reverse transcription of extracted RNA yielded cDNA, which provided the sequencing template. The data were produced by immunoSEQ multiplex PCR, yet TCRdb's version contains in-frame clones alone and is incomplete. The sample was found to contain 270,000 or so clones, and every one recurs. Cutaneous lymph node cells were pooled, and they were sorted using CD4, CD8alpha, NKG2D, NKG2ACE and other markers. Material: CD4+ T cells sorted from a lymph node. Receptor source: a C3H/HeJ mouse with alopecia areata. The mouse line has the MHC haplotype H2-k.

This clone was counted only a few times. The listed genes are named as in mouse. The sequenced fragment ends 4 residues before the CDR3 boundary, so the rest is inferred from the germline J gene. V is TRBV13-2 and J is TRBJ2-5, with TRBD2 as a possible D gene (7 bases). Trimming took 1 base from V and 2 from J, leaving 11 bases between them. Germline values: CDR1 NNHNN, CDR2 SYGAGS (reference sequence). The CDR3 spans 15 residues. The CDR3 region is CASGDPGGFQDTQYF. CDR3 DNA, as far as it was read: TGTGCCAGCGGTGATCCTGGGGGCTTCCAAGAC.

This clone was counted a few times. Here the gene names and germline are mouse. Read sequence stops 4 residues before the CDR3 end, and the germline J gene provides the missing end. The chain uses TRBV5 and TRBJ1-2; 9 bases are shared with TRBD1. There are 15 residues in the CDR3. The ends lost 1 base at V and 4 bases at J; junction bases unmatched: 4. Germline V gene sequence: CDR1 LGHNA, CDR2 YNLKQL (reference sequence). This chain's CDR3 is CASSQGRDRVSDYTF. Incomplete CDR3 DNA: TGTGCCAGCAGCCAAGGCCGGGACAGGGTCTCC.

As concerns this clone: The genes are named according to mouse. The CDR3 extends 4 residues past the end of the read, so its final part is completed from the germline J gene. This chain uses TRBV1 with TRBJ2-4; 12 positions match TRBD2. Germline V lookup: CDR1 NSQYPW, CDR2 LRSPGD (reference sequence). CDR3 length equals 16 residues. The V and J ends lost 5 bases and 0 bases, in that order; junction bases with no gene match: 3. The CDR3 reads CTCSPGLGGSQNTLYF. CDR3 DNA, as far as it was read: TGCACCTGCAGTCCGGGACTGGGGGGAAGTCAAAAC.

As for this clone: The genes are named according to mouse. The read ends 4 residues before the CDR3 terminus; that terminus is restored from the germline J gene. The genes are TRBV1 and TRBJ2-1; 10 bases line up with TRBD1. The CDR3 contains 15 residues. The trim removed 4 bases at V and 4 bases at J, leaving 4 bases unmatched. CDR1 and CDR2 (germline): NSQYPW, LRSPGD (reference sequence). CDR3 DNA, as far as it was read: TGCACCTGCAGTGTCCGGACAGGGGGGTATGCT. Protein sequence: CTCSVRTGGYA. The CDR3 reads in full as CTCSVRTGGYAEQFF.

Comments on this clone: Gene and germline names: mouse. The read ends 4 residues before the CDR3 terminus; that terminus is restored from the germline J gene. J is TRBJ2-2 and V is TRBV5; 12 bases map to TRBD1. V lost 4 bases, J lost 2 bases, and 5 bases stayed unmatched. The CDR3 has 17 amino acids. CDR1 LGHNA and CDR2 YNLKQL come from the germline V gene (reference sequence). The covered CDR3 bases are TGTGCCAGCAGCCCCTTGGGACAGGGGGCGAACACCGGG. It codes for CASSPLGQGANTG. The whole CDR3 reads CASSPLGQGANTGQLYF.

Remarks on this clone: Germline and genes here are mouse. The CDR3 end is not reached by the read, which stops 4 residues before it; the germline J gene fills it in. J is TRBJ2-3 and V is TRBV1; 10 bases align to TRBD2. This CDR3 comprises 17 residues. The V and J ends lost 3 bases and 0 bases, in that order; junction bases with no gene match: 6. CDR1 NSQYPW and CDR2 LRSPGD come from the germline V gene (reference sequence). The part of the CDR3 DNA that was read is TGCACCTGCAGTGCGACGACTGGGGGGACTAGTGCAGAA. Its translation is CTCSATTGGTSAE. The full CDR3 reads CTCSATTGGTSAETLYF. The full variable domain, completed using reference TRBV1 and TRBJ2-3, is VTLLEQNPRWRLVPRGQAVNLRCILKNSQYPWMSWYQQDLQKQLQWLFTLRSPGDKEVKSLPGADYLATRVTDTELRLQVANMSQGRTLYCTCSATTGGTSAETLYFGSGTRLTVL.

This clone appeared a few times. Each gene name is a mouse one. The read stops 4 residues short of the end of the CDR3; the missing end is completed from the germline J gene. This rearrangement joins TRBV13-1 to TRBJ2-3; TRBD1 agrees at 12 bases. The J segment lost 0 bases and the V segment lost 7 bases, leaving 3 bases of the junction unmatched. The germline V gene encodes CDR1 NSHNY and CDR2 SYGAGN. This CDR3 contains 15 residues. Partial CDR3 DNA: TGTGCCAGCGGGACAGGGGGCTGGAGTGCAGAA. It is translated as CASGTGGWSAE. The entire CDR3 reads CASGTGGWSAETLYF.

This clone appeared a few times. Genes here carry mouse names. The read comes to an end 4 residues before the CDR3 does, leaving the germline J gene to fill in the end. The chain uses TRBV5 and TRBJ2-1; 8 bases line up with TRBD1. There are 15 residues in the CDR3. From germline, CDR1 is LGHNA and CDR2 YNLKQL (reference sequence). J was trimmed by 1 base and V by 4 bases; bases with no gene match: 3. CDR3 DNA (partial): TGTGCCAGCAGCCCACGACAGGGGAACTATGCT. Translated, it gives CASSPRQGNYA. The CDR3 in its entirety is CASSPRQGNYAEQFF.

This clone has just a few counts. The genes are named according to mouse. The read terminates 4 residues before the CDR3 end, so the remaining end is supplied by the germline J gene. The chain couples TRBV1 to TRBJ1-2; 10 nucleotides align to TRBD1. CDR1 and CDR2 from the germline V gene are NSQYPW and LRSPGD (reference sequence). The CDR3 sequence is 15 residues long. CDR3 residues: CTCSAVGQGGYDYTF. The part of the CDR3 DNA that was read is TGCACCTGCAGTGCAGTCGGACAGGGGGGATAC.

Note on this clone: Gene names are the mouse ones. The sequence runs out 4 residues before the end of the CDR3; the remainder is reconstructed from the germline J gene. The gene calls are TRBV13-3 and TRBJ2-1; TRBD2 matches at 11 bases. The J segment lost 6 bases and the V segment lost 5 bases, leaving 4 bases of the junction unmatched. The CDR3 length is 14 residues. The germline CDR1 and CDR2 sequences are NNHDY and SYVADS. CDR3 bases read: TGTGCCAGCAGAGACTGGGGGGGAGTTGCT. Amino acid sequence: CASRDWGGVA. The CDR3 reads in full as CASRDWGGVAEQFF.

This clone was seen a few times. Gene names are mouse gene names. The read gets to within 3 residues of the CDR3 end, and the germline J gene fills in the rest. The chain joins TRBV19 to TRBJ1-6, with 7 bases that match TRBD1. TRBJ1-6 is recorded as an ORF, its role being uncertain. Germline CDR1 is FNHDT and CDR2 is SITEND (reference sequence). V was clipped by 3 bases and J by 10 bases; unmatched bases: 4. The CDR3 is made up of 13 amino acids. The CDR3 loop is CASSTTGDSPLYF. CDR3 bases read: TGTGCCAGCAGTACAACAGGGGACTCGCCC.

Worth noting for this clone: Gene names denote mouse genes. The read ends 4 residues before the CDR3 terminus; that terminus is restored from the germline J gene. The rearrangement joins TRBV1 to TRBJ1-1; 9 nucleotides match TRBD1. Unmatched junction bases numbered 6, after V lost 6 bases and J lost 4 bases. The CDR3 covers 14 residues. From germline, CDR1 is NSQYPW and CDR2 LRSPGD (reference sequence). The part of the CDR3 DNA that was read is TGCACCTGCAGCTCCGGGACAGGGAGCACA. It codes for CTCSSGTGST. The CDR3 in its entirety is CTCSSGTGSTEVFF.

Points on this clone: Gene labels here are mouse ones. Read sequence stops 4 residues before the CDR3 end, and the germline J gene provides the missing end. The chain combines TRBV19 with TRBJ2-2; TRBD2 aligns across 12 bases. The CDR3 length is 17 residues. Germline-derived CDR1 and CDR2 are FNHDT and SITEND (reference sequence). V was pared by 4 bases and J by 1 base, with 5 bases of the junction left unmatched. CDR3 DNA, as far as it was read: TGTGCCAGCAGTTCGACTGGGGGGGCTATAAACACCGGG. Its protein is CASSSTGGAINTG. The whole CDR3 reads CASSSTGGAINTGQLYF. The whole variable domain, filled in from reference TRBV19 and TRBJ2-2, reads GGIITQTPKFLIGQEGQKLTLKCQQNFNHDTMYWYRQDSGKGLRLIYYSITENDLQKGDLSEGYDASREKKSSFSLTVTSAQKNEMAVFLCASSSTGGAINTGQLYFGEGSKLTVL.

This clone was detected many times. The gene names given are mouse names. Read data end 4 residues before the CDR3 end; the end is taken from the germline J gene. This chain links TRBV17 with TRBJ2-3; the match to TRBD2 covers 10 bases. This CDR3 contains 16 residues. Germline V gene lookup returns CDR1 MNHDT and CDR2 YYDKIL. Trimming took 2 bases from V and 0 from J; bases not matched to a gene: 2. CDR3 bases read: TGTGCTAGCAGTAGACTGGGGGGGCCTAGTGCAGAA. This gives the protein CASSRLGGPSAE. The entire CDR3 reads CASSRLGGPSAETLYF.

Comments on this clone: The listed genes are named as in mouse. The read finishes 3 residues shy of the CDR3 end, and the germline J gene is used to complete it. V usage is TRBV13-1 and J usage is TRBJ1-6, with 7 bases matching TRBD1. TRBJ1-6 is an open reading frame, and its role is uncertain. V was clipped by 3 bases and J by 7 bases; unmatched bases: 7. Germline assignment: CDR1 NSHNY and CDR2 SYGAGN. The CDR3 runs 15 residues. CDR3 bases read: TGTGCCAGCAGTGCCCCTGAGGGGGCGAATTCGCCC. Translated: CASSAPEGANSP. The whole CDR3 sequence reads CASSAPEGANSPLYF.

This clone was seen more than once but under ten times. Gene names are mouse gene names. Read data end 4 residues before the CDR3 end; the end is taken from the germline J gene. This sequence joins TRBV24 and TRBJ1-2, with D maybe TRBD1 (5 bases). Germline V gives CDR1 KGHTA, CDR2 FRNEEI. Trimming left V 0 bases short and J 4 bases short, with 9 bases between. The CDR3 consists of 14 residues. The sequenced CDR3 bases are TGTGCCAGCAGTCTGTACAGGGTGGGCTCC. Amino acid sequence: CASSLYRVGS. The full CDR3 protein reads CASSLYRVGSDYTF.

Points on this clone: The gene names given are mouse names. The sequenced fragment ends 4 residues before the CDR3 boundary, so the rest is inferred from the germline J gene. Other DNA sequences in the sample encode the same CDR3. The rearrangement joins TRBV5 to TRBJ2-5; TRBD2 matches at 9 bases. Per the germline V gene, CDR1 is LGHNA and CDR2 is YNLKQL (reference sequence). The CDR3 runs to 15 residues. The DNA read from the CDR3 is TGTGCCAGCAGCCAAGATCTGGGGGGGGAAGAC. Its protein is CASSQDLGGED. The entire CDR3 reads CASSQDLGGEDTQYF.

This clone turned up a few times. Mouse names are used for the genes. The sequence runs out 4 residues before the end of the CDR3; the remainder is reconstructed from the germline J gene. Other nucleotide sequences in the sample specify the same CDR3. This chain joins TRBV13-3 and TRBJ2-1, with 9 bases fitting TRBD1. Germline CDR1 reads NNHDY; CDR2 reads SYVADS. CDR3 size: 12 residues. CDR3 sequence: CASRDRGAEQFF. The CDR3 bases that were read are TGTGCCAGCAGGGACAGGGGAGCT.

This clone appeared a few times. All gene names here are mouse names. The CDR3 end is not reached by the read, which stops 4 residues before it; the germline J gene fills it in. The chain links TRBV13-3 to TRBJ2-3, with D perhaps TRBD1 (6 bases). This CDR3 is 15 amino acids long. The germline V gene encodes CDR1 NNHDY and CDR2 SYVADS. Trimming stripped 3 bases from V and 0 bases from J, with 11 bases between. The part of the CDR3 DNA that was read is TGTGCCAGCAGTGCGGGACAACCTAGTGCAGAA. This sequence encodes CASSAGQPSAE. In full, the CDR3 reads CASSAGQPSAETLYF.

In regard to this clone: Germline and genes here are mouse. The read terminates 4 residues ahead of where the CDR3 ends, so the germline J gene completes it. The rearrangement links TRBV13-3 to TRBJ1-2; TRBD1 agrees at 8 bases. Germline CDR1 is NNHDY and CDR2 is SYVADS. The CDR3 covers 16 residues. Unmatched junction bases numbered 4, after V lost 0 bases and J lost 0 bases. CDR3 sequence reads: CASSDGGQAANSDYTF. CDR3 DNA, as far as it was read: TGTGCCAGCAGTGATGGGGGACAGGCCGCAAACTCC.

This clone was counted a few times. These gene names are mouse names. The chain's CDR3 is CTCRSNTEVFF. The covered CDR3 bases are TGCACCTGCAGAAGTAACACA. This chain connects TRBV1 to TRBJ1-1; D ambiguous. The missing CDR3 end, 4 residues past where the read stops, is filled in from the germline J gene. This CDR3 region has 11 residues. From germline, CDR1 is NSQYPW and CDR2 LRSPGD (reference sequence). V was trimmed by 6 bases and J by 2 bases, leaving 4 bases between them. Full variable domain (missing parts from reference TRBV1 and TRBJ1-1): VTLLEQNPRWRLVPRGQAVNLRCILKNSQYPWMSWYQQDLQKQLQWLFTLRSPGDKEVKSLPGADYLATRVTDTELRLQVANMSQGRTLYCTCRSNTEVFFGKGTRLTVV.

This clone has just a few counts. The gene names here belong to mouse. Read sequence stops 4 residues before the CDR3 end, and the germline J gene provides the missing end. The sample holds other DNA sequences that translate to the same CDR3. The chain uses TRBV13-1 and TRBJ1-1; the D gene is possibly TRBD1 (5 bases). Germline V gene sequence: CDR1 NSHNY, CDR2 SYGAGN. Trimming took 0 bases from V and 0 from J, leaving 9 bases between them. The length of the CDR3 is 15 residues. CDR3 sequence: CASSDAGGANTEVFF. The sequenced CDR3 bases are TGTGCCAGCAGTGATGCGGGGGGAGCAAACACA.

This clone appeared a few times. Gene names refer to mouse genes. The read stops 3 residues short of the end of the CDR3; the missing end is completed from the germline J gene. The V call is TRBV13-1, the J call TRBJ1-6; 9 bases match TRBD1. TRBJ1-6 is recorded as an ORF, its role being uncertain. This CDR3 comprises 15 residues. CDR1 and CDR2 (germline): NSHNY, SYGAGN. V lost 3 bases and J lost 4; bases outside the gene matches: 2. CDR3 in amino acids: CASSGTGVYNSPLYF. CDR3 bases read: TGTGCCAGCAGTGGGACAGGGGTGTATAATTCGCCC.

Points on this clone: The germline and genes are mouse ones. The CDR3 end lies 3 residues beyond the end of the read and is filled in from the germline J gene. The chain links TRBV1 to TRBJ1-6; D unresolved. TRBJ1-6 falls under the ORF class, with uncertain function. The ends were cut back, 1 base at V and 5 bases at J, with 6 bases in the middle. The length of the CDR3 is 14 residues. The germline V gene encodes CDR1 NSQYPW and CDR2 LRSPGD (reference sequence). The CDR3 sequence is CTCSAAQNNSPLYF. The part of the CDR3 DNA that was read is TGCACCTGCAGTGCAGCACAGAATAATTCGCCC.

As to this clone: Gene names denote mouse genes. The read stops 4 residues short of the end of the CDR3; the missing end is completed from the germline J gene. Other DNA sequences in the sample encode the same CDR3. J is TRBJ2-7 and V is TRBV13-1, with D perhaps matching TRBD1 (6 bases). CDR3 length: 13 amino acids. Germline loops: CDR1 NSHNY, CDR2 SYGAGN. This chain's CDR3 is CASSEGTTYEQYF. The covered CDR3 bases are TGTGCCAGCAGTGAGGGGACAACTTAT.

In the case of this clone: Germline and genes: mouse. With the read ending 3 residues before the CDR3 end, the germline J gene is used to fill in that end. The genes are TRBV31 and TRBJ1-6, with 9 bases fitting TRBD1. TRBJ1-6 is annotated as an ORF whose role is uncertain. After removal of 5 bases from V and 3 bases from J, the junction contained 2 bases not matched to a gene. The CDR3 is 14 amino acids. Germline loops: CDR1 GKSSPN, CDR2 SITVG. The part of the CDR3 DNA that was read is TGTGCCTGGGGGACAGGGATCTATAATTCGCCC. This codes for CAWGTGIYNSP. The full CDR3 protein reads CAWGTGIYNSPLYF.

Concerning this clone: Germline and junction disagree at one end, which may indicate a read error. Genes and germline come from the mouse. The read ends 3 residues before the CDR3 terminus; that terminus is restored from the germline J gene. The rearrangement joins TRBV3 to TRBJ1-6; 7 positions match TRBD1. TRBJ1-6 is labeled an ORF, and its function is uncertain. The length of the CDR3 is 14 residues. Germline CDR1 is SNHLY and CDR2 is FYNGKV (reference sequence). The CDR3 here is CQQLGQADNSPLYF. CDR3 DNA, as far as it was read: TGCCAGCAGCTCGGACAGGCGGATAATTCGCCC.